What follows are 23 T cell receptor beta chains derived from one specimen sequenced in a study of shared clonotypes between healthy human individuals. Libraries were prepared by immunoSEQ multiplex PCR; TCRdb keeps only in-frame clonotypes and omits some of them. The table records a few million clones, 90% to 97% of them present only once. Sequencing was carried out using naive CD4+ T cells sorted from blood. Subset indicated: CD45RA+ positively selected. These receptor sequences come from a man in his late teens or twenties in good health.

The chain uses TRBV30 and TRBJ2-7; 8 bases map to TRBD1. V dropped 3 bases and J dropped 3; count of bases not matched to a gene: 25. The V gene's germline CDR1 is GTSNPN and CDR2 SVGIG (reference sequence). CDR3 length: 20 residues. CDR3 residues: CAWRLEGWLGRGRTLYEQYF. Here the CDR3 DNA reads TGTGCCTGGAGATTAGAGGGCTGGCTGGGCAGGGGGCGGACGCTCTACGAGCAGTACTTC.

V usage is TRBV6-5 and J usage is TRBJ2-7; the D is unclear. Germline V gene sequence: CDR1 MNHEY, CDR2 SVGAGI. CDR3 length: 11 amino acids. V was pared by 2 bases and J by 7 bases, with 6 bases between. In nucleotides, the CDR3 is TGTGCCAGCAGTTACCACGCGGAGCAGTACTTC. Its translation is CASSYHAEQYF.

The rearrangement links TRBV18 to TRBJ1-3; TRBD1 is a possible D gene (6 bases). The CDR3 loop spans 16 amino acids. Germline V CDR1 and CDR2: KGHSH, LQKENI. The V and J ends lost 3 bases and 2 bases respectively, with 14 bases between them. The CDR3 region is CASSPLTGPTGNTIYF. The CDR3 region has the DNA TGTGCCAGCTCACCTCTGACAGGTCCGACTGGAAACACCATATATTTT.

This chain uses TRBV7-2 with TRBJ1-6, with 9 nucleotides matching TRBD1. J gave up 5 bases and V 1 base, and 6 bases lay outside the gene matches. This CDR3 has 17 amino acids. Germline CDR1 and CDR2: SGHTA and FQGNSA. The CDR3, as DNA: TGTGCCAGCAGCTTAGAGTTGGGGACAGGGCATAATTCACCCCTCCACTTT. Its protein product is CASSLELGTGHNSPLHF.

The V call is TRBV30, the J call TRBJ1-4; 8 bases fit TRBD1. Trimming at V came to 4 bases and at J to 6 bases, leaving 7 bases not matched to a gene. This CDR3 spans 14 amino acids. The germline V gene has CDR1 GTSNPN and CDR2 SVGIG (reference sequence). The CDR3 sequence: CAWTRQGLDEKLFF. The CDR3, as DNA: TGTGCCTGGACTAGACAGGGGTTGGATGAAAAACTGTTTTTT.

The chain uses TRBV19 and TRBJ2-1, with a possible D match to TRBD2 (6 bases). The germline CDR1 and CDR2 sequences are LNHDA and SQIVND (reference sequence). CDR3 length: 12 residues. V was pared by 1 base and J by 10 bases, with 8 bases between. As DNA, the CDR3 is TGTGCCAGTAGTATAGGTCTAGCGGAGCAGTTCTTC. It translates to CASSIGLAEQFF. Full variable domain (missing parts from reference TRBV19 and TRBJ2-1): DGGITQSPKYLFRKEGQNVTLSCEQNLNHDAMYWYRQDPGQGLRLIYYSQIVNDFQKGDIAEGYSVSREKKESFPLTVTSAQKNPTAFYLCASSIGLAEQFFGPGTRLTVL.

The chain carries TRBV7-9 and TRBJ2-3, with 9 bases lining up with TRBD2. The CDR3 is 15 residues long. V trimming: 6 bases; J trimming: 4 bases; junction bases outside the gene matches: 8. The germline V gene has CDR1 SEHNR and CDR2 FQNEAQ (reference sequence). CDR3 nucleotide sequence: TGTGCCAGCAGTTCAAGCGGGAGGTCCCCAGATACGCAGTATTTT. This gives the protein CASSSSGRSPDTQYF.

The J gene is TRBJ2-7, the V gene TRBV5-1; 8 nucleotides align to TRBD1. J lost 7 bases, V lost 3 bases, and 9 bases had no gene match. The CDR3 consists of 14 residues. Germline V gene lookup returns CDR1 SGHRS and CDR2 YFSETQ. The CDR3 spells CASSSGQVTREQYF. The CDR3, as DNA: TGCGCCAGCAGCTCGGGACAGGTTACTAGGGAGCAGTACTTC.

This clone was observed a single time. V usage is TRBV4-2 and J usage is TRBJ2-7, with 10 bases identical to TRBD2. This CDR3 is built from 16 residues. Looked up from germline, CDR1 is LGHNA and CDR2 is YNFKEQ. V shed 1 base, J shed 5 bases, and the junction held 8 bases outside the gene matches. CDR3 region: CASSQVGAGGHNEQYF. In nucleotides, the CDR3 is TGTGCCAGCAGCCAAGTCGGAGCGGGGGGGCACAACGAGCAGTACTTC.

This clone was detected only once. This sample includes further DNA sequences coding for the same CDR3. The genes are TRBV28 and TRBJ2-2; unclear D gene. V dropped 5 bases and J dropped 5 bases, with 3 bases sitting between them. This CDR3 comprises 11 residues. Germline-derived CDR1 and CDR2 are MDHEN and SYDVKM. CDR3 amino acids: CASSGTGELFF. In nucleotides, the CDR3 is TGTGCCAGCAGTGGGACCGGGGAGCTGTTTTTT.

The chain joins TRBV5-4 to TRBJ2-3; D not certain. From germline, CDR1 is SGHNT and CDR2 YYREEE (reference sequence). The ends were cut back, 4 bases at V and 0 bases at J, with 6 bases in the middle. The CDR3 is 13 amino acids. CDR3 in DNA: TGTGCCAGCAGCCCCGTCAGCACAGATACGCAGTATTTT. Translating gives CASSPVSTDTQYF.

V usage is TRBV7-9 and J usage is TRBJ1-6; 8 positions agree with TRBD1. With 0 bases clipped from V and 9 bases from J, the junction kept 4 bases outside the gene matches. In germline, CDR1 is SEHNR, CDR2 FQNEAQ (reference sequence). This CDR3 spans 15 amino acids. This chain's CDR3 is CASSLARTGFSPLHF. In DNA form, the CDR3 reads TGTGCCAGCAGCTTAGCCCGGACAGGGTTTTCACCCCTCCACTTT.

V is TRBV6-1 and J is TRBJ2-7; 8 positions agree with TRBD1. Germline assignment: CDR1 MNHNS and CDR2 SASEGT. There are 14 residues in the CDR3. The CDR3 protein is CVASGTGRSYEQYF. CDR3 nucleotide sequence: TGTGTTGCTTCCGGGACAGGTCGATCCTACGAGCAGTACTTC.

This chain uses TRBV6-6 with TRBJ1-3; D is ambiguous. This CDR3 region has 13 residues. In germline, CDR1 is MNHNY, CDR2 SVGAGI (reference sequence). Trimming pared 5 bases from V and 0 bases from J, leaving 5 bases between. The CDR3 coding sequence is TGTGCCAGCAGTAGGGACTCTGGAAACACCATATATTTT. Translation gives CASSRDSGNTIYF.

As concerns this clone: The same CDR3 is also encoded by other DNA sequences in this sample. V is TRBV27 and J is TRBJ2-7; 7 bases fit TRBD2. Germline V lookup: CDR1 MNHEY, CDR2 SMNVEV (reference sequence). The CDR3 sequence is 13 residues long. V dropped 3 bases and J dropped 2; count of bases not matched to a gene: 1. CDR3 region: CASSLRGTYEQYF. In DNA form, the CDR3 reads TGTGCCAGCAGTTTGCGGGGGACCTACGAGCAGTACTTC.

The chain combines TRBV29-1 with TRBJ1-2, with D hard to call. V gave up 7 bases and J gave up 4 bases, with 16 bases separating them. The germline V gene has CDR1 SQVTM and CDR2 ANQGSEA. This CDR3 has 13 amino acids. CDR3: CSAEEGSGYGYTF. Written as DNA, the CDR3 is TGCAGCGCTGAGGAGGGTAGTGGCTATGGCTACACCTTC.

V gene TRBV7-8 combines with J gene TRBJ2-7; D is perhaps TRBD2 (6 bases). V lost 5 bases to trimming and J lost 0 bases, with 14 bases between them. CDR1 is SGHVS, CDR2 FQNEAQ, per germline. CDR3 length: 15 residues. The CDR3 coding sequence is TGTGCCAGCAGCCCTCCTACCGGGAGCTCCTACGAGCAGTACTTC. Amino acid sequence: CASSPPTGSSYEQYF.

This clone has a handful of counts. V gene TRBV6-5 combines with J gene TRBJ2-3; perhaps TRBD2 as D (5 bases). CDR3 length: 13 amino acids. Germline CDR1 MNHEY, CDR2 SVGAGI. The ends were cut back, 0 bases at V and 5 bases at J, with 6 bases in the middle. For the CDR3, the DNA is TGTGCCAGCAGTTACTCCGAGGGAGATACGCAGTATTTT. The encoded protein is CASSYSEGDTQYF.

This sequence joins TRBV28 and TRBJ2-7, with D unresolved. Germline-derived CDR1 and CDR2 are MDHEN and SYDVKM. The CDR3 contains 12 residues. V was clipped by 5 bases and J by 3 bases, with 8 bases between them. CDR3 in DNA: TGTGCCAGCAGTGTTCTAGGCTACGAGCAGTACTTC. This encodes CASSVLGYEQYF.

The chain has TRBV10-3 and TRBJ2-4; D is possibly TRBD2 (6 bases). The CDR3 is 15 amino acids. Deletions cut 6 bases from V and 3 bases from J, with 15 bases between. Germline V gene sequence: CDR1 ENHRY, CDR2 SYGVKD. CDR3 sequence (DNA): TGTGCCATCAGATCGAACGGGGAGGACAAAAACATTCAGTACTTC. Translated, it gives CAIRSNGEDKNIQYF.

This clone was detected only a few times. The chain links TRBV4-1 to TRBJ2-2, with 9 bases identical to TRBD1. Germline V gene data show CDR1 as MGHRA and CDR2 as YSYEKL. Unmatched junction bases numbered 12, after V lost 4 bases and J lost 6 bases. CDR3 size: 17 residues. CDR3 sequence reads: CASSLVGQGSSSGELFF. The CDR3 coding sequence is TGCGCCAGCAGCCTCGTCGGACAGGGGAGTTCGTCCGGGGAGCTGTTTTTT.

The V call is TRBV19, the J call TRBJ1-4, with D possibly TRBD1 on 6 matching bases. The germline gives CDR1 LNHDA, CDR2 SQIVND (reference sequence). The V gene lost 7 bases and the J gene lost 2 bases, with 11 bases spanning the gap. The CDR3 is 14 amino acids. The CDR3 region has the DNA TGTGCCAGTAACCCGGACAGCACTAATGAAAAACTGTTTTTT. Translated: CASNPDSTNEKLFF.

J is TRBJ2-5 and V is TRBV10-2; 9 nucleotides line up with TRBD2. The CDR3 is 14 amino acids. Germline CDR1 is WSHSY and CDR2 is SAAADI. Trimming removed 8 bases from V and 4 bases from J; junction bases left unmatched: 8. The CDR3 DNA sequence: TGCGCCAGCGGGCTAGCGGGACGGCGAGAGACCCAGTACTTC. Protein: CASGLAGRRETQYF.